These T cell receptor beta chains were read from a single sample in a study of OX40 agonist ivuxolimab in advanced cancers. Assay: immunoSEQ multiplex PCR; the TCRdb copy retains only in-frame clones and omits some. This repertoire shows about 47,000 clones, approximately 86% found once; its top ten account for about 14%. The sample here was CD4+ or CD8+ T cells sorted from blood, taken in a trial of the OX40 agonist ivuxolimab. The receptors shown here come from an adult with an advanced solid tumor such as melanoma, head and neck, liver or kidney cancer. Both conserved end residues are part of each CDR3. Each record gives: J gene, V gene, D gene, CDR3 protein. D genes are given only for firm matches.

j_call: TRBJ1-1; v_call: TRBV4-3; d_call: .; cdr3_aa: CASSQDGRVGTEAFF
j_call: TRBJ1-5; v_call: TRBV11-2; d_call: .; cdr3_aa: CASSLEYWDGNSNQPQHF
j_call: TRBJ1-5; v_call: TRBV7-3; d_call: .; cdr3_aa: CASSPNGRRLSNQPQHF
j_call: TRBJ1-2; v_call: TRBV27; d_call: .; cdr3_aa: CASSLSVGGRSGYTF
j_call: TRBJ2-3; v_call: TRBV11-2; d_call: TRBD2; cdr3_aa: CASSPRSGGTDTQYF
j_call: TRBJ1-1; v_call: TRBV21-1; d_call: .; cdr3_aa: CASSRQGAVAFF
j_call: TRBJ2-7; v_call: TRBV5-4; d_call: .; cdr3_aa: CASSELLGQEDGYEQYF
j_call: TRBJ2-7; v_call: TRBV19; d_call: TRBD1; cdr3_aa: CASSTSGQGIPYEQYF
j_call: TRBJ1-1; v_call: TRBV7-9; d_call: .; cdr3_aa: CASTPERYTEAFF
j_call: TRBJ2-7; v_call: TRBV7-8; d_call: .; cdr3_aa: CASSWRPGRVSEQYF
j_call: TRBJ1-6; v_call: TRBV27; d_call: TRBD1; cdr3_aa: CASSADPTDRENSPLHF
j_call: TRBJ1-2; v_call: TRBV21-1; d_call: .; cdr3_aa: CASRRNFGPSNYGYTF
j_call: TRBJ1-5; v_call: TRBV7-2; d_call: .; cdr3_aa: CASSPDSTLYSNQPQHF
j_call: TRBJ2-1; v_call: TRBV6-5; d_call: TRBD2; cdr3_aa: CASTLGLAWVNEQFF
j_call: TRBJ2-3; v_call: TRBV12-5; d_call: .; cdr3_aa: CASGFTGSTDTQYF
j_call: TRBJ2-7; v_call: TRBV4-1; d_call: TRBD2; cdr3_aa: CASSQSGGLSYEQYF
j_call: TRBJ2-2; v_call: TRBV6-5; d_call: .; cdr3_aa: CASSYWGTNTGELFF
j_call: TRBJ2-7; v_call: TRBV6-5; d_call: TRBD2; cdr3_aa: CASSYGRGEQYF
j_call: TRBJ2-7; v_call: TRBV6-1; d_call: TRBD1; cdr3_aa: CASSDPGTGYEQYF
j_call: TRBJ1-5; v_call: TRBV5-8; d_call: TRBD1; cdr3_aa: CASSPPDREGNQPQHF
j_call: TRBJ2-1; v_call: TRBV6-5; d_call: .; cdr3_aa: CASSIDSNHYNEQFF
j_call: TRBJ1-2; v_call: TRBV6-1; d_call: TRBD1; cdr3_aa: CASRDPQGDGYTF
j_call: TRBJ1-4; v_call: TRBV5-1; d_call: TRBD1; cdr3_aa: CASSWDRSTNEKLFF
j_call: TRBJ1-2; v_call: TRBV10-3; d_call: .; cdr3_aa: CAISESITEYGYTF
j_call: TRBJ1-2; v_call: TRBV9; d_call: .; cdr3_aa: CASSVVAGEGYTF
j_call: TRBJ1-6; v_call: TRBV11-1; d_call: TRBD1; cdr3_aa: CASGRGTGGDSPLHF